This T cell receptor (beta chain) was profiled in a study of cytomegalovirus exposure and HLA in healthy donors. Overall study findings and caveats: Three chains linked to CMV were shown in vitro to be specific for CMV antigens. In an earlier analysis, about 87% or about 30%: the productive usage of most TCR beta V segments.

With 60 Vbeta and 13 Jbeta primers, the PCR was carried out. Using immunoSEQ multiplex PCR, the repertoire was profiled, and TCRdb retains in-frame clones only, with some absent. The repertoire holds some 97,000 clones, about four fifths seen once, with around 4% in the top ten. Germline V lookup: CDR1 MNHEY, CDR2 SVGAGI. CDR3 length: 15 amino acids. The V and J ends lost 7 bases and 4 bases, in that order; junction bases with no gene match: 10. In regard to this clone: Its matching antigen is unknown. Additional DNA sequences in this sample encode the identical CDR3.

Sequencing used PBMCs. The TCR originated in a female donor in good health and CMV-seropositive. The chain links TRBV6-5 to TRBJ1-1; 9 bases are shared with TRBD1. CDR3 sequence reads: CASTPIPTGGTEAFF. CDR3 nucleotide sequence: TGTGCCAGCACCCCCATACCGACAGGGGGCACTGAAGCTTTCTTT.